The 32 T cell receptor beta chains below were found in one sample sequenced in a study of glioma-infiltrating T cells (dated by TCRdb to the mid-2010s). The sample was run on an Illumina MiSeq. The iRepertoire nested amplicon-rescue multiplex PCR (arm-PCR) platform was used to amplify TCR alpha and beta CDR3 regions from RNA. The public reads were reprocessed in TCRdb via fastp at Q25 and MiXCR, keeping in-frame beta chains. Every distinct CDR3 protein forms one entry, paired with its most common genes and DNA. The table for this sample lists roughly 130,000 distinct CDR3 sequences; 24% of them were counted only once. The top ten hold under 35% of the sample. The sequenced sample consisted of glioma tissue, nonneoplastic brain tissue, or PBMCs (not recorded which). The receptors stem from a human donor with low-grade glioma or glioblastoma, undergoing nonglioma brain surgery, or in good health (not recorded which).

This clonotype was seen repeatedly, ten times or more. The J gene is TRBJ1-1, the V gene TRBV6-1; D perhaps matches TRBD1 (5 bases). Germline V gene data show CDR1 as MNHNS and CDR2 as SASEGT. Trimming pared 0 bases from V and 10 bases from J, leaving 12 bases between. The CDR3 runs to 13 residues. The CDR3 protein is CASSEAGDGGAFF. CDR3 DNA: TGTGCCAGCAGTGAAGCGGGTGATGGGGGAGCTTTCTTT.

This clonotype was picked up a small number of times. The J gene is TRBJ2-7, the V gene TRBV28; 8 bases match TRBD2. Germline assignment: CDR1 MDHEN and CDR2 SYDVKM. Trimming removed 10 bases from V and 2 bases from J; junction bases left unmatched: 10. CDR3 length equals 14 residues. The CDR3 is CATTPGGEAYEQYV. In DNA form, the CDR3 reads TGTGCCACCACCCCGGGGGGGGAGGCCTACGAGCAGTACGTC.

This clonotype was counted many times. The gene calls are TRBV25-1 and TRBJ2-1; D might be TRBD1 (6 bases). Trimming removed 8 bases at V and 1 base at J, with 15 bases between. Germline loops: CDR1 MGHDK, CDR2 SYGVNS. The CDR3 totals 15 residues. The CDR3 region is CASRGTGTSYNEQFF. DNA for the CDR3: TGTGCCAGCCGGGGCACAGGGACGTCCTACAATGAGCAGTTCTTC.

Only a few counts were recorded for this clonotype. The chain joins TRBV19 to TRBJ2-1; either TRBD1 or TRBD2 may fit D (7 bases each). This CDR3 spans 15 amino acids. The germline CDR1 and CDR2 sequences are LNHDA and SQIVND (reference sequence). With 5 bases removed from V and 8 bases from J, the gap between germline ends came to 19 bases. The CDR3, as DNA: TGTGCCAGTAGTTCAGGGGCAGGGGGGGGGGATGAGCAGTTCTTC. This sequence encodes CASSSGAGGGDEQFF.

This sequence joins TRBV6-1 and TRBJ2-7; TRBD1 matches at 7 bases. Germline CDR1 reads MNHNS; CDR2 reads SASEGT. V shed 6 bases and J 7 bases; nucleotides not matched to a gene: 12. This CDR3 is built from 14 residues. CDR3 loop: CASRNLGQNNEQYV. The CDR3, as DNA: TGTGCCAGCAGAAACTTGGGACAGAACAATGAGCAGTACGTC.

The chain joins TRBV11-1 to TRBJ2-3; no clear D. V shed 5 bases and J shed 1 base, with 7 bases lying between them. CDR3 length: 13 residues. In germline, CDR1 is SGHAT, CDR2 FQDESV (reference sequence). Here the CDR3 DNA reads TGTGCCAGCAGCATTAAGGGCACAGATACGCAGTATTTT. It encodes CASSIKGTDTQYF.

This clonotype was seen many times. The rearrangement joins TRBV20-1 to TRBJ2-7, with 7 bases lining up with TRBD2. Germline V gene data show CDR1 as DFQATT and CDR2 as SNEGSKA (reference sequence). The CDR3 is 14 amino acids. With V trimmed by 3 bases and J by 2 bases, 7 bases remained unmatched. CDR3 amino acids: CSASPSGPTYEQYV. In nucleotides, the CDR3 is TGCAGTGCTAGCCCTAGCGGTCCTACCTACGAGCAGTACGTC.

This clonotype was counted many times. This CDR3 is CASSYGRDYEQYV. The CDR3 DNA reads TGTGCCAGCAGTTACGGCAGGGACTACGAGCAGTACGTC. V usage is TRBV6-6 and J usage is TRBJ2-7, with D possibly TRBD1 on 5 matching bases. This CDR3 region has 13 residues. The germline gives CDR1 MNHNY, CDR2 SVGAGI (reference sequence). With 2 bases removed from V and 3 bases from J, the gap between germline ends came to 8 bases.

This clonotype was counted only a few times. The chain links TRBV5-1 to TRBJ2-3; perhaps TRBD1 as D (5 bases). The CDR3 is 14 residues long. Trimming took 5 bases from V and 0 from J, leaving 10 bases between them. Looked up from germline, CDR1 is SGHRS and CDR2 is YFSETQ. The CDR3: CASSQTVSTDTQYF. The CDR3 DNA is TGCGCCAGCAGTCAGACAGTCAGCACAGATACGCAGTATTTT. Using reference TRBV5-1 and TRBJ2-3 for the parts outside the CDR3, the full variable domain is KAGVTQTPRYLIKTRGQQVTLSCSPISGHRSVSWYQQTPGQGLQFLFEYFSETQRNKGNFPGRFSGRQFSNSRSEMNVSTLELGDSALYLCASSQTVSTDTQYFGPGTRLTVL.

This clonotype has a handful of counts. The CDR3: CSVMGGPSTDTQYF. The DNA for the CDR3 is TGCAGCGTTATGGGGGGCCCTAGCACAGATACGCAGTATTTT. The chain is built from TRBV29-1 and TRBJ2-3; the D call may be TRBD1 or TRBD2 (6 bases each). The CDR3 extends over 14 amino acids. The V end was cut by 5 bases, the J end by 0 bases, with 12 bases between. CDR1 and CDR2 (germline): SQVTM, ANQGSEA.

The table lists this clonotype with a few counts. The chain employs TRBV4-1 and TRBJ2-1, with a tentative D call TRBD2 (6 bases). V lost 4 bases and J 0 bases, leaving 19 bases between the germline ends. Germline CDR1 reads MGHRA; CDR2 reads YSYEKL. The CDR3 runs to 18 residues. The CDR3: CASSPWGSGRSSYNEQFF. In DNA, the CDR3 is TGCGCCAGCAGCCCCTGGGGTAGCGGTCGGAGCTCCTACAATGAGCAGTTCTTC.

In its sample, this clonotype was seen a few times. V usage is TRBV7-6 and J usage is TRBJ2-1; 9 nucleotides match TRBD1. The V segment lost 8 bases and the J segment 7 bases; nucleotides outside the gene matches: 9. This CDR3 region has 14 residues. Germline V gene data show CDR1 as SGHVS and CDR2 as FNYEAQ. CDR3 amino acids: CASAPGQGVNEQFF. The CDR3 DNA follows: TGTGCCAGCGCTCCGGGACAGGGTGTAAATGAGCAGTTCTTC.

The DNA of the CDR3 is TGTGCCAGCAGCCAAGGGGTTATTAGCACAGATACGCAGTATTTT. The encoded protein is CASSQGVISTDTQYF. This chain joins TRBV3-1 and TRBJ2-3; D uncertain. V was cut by 1 base and J by 0 bases, with 8 bases left in between. The CDR3 extends over 15 amino acids. CDR1 LGHDT and CDR2 YNNKEL come from the germline V gene (reference sequence).

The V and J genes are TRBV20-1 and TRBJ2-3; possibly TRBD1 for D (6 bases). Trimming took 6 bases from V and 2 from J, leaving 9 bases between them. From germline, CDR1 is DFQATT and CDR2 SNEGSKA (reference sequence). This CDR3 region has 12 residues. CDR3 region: CSAGDTTDTQYF. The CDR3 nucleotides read TGCAGTGCCGGGGACACCACAGATACGCAGTATTTT.

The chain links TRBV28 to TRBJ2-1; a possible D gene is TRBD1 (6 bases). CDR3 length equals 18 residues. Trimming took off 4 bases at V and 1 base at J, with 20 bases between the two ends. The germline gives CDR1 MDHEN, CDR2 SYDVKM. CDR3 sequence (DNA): TGTGCCAGCAGTTCGATACAGGAACAGGGATGGTCCTACAATGAGCAGTTCTTC. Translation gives CASSSIQEQGWSYNEQFF.

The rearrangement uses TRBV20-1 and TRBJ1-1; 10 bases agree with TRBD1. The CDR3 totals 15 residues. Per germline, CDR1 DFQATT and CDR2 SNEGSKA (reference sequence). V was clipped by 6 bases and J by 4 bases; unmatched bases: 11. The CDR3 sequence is CSASGTGDSGTEAFF. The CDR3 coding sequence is TGCAGTGCATCCGGGACAGGGGATTCGGGCACTGAAGCTTTCTTT.

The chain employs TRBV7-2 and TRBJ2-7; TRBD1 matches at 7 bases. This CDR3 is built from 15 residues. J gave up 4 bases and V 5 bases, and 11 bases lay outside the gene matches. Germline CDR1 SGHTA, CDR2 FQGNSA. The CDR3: CASSDPGQAIYEQYV. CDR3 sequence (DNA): TGTGCCAGCAGCGATCCCGGACAGGCGATATACGAGCAGTACGTC.

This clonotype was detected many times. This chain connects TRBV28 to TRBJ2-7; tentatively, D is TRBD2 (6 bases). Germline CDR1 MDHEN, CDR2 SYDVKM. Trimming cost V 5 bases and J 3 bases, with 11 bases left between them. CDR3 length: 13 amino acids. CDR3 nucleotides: TGTGCCAGCAGTCCGGCGGGGAGCTACGAGCAGTACGTC. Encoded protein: CASSPAGSYEQYV.

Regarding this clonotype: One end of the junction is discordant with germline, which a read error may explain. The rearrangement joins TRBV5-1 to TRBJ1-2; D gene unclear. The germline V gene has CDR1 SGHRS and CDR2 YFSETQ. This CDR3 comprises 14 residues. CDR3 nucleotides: TGCGCCAACAGCTTGCGGGATAATAACTATGGCTACACCTTC. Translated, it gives CANSLRDNNYGYTF.

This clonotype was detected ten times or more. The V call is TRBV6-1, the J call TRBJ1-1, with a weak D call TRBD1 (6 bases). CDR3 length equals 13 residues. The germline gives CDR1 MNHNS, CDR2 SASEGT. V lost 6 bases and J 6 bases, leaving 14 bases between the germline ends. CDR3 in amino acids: CASRGTGTAEAFF. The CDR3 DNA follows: TGTGCCAGCAGGGGCACAGGGACTGCTGAAGCTTTCTTT.

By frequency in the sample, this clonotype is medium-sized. CDR3 in amino acids: CACHSGDQPQHF. CDR3 coding DNA: TGTGCCTGCCACTCAGGGGATCAGCCCCAGCATTTT. This chain joins TRBV28 and TRBJ1-5; D perhaps matches TRBD1 (6 bases). From germline, CDR1 is MDHEN and CDR2 SYDVKM. V shed 11 bases and J shed 5 bases, with 13 bases lying between them. The CDR3 covers 12 residues.

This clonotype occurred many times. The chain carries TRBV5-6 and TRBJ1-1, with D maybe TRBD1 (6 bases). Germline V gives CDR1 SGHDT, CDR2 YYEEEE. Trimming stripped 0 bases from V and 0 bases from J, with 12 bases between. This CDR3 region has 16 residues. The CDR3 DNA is TGTGCCAGCAGCTTGGGGGCGGACAGAATGAACACTGAAGCTTTCTTT. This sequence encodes CASSLGADRMNTEAFF.

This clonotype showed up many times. Here the CDR3 reads CSAALDYGYTF. The DNA of the CDR3 is TGCAGTGCTGCCCTTGACTATGGCTACACCTTC. The V call is TRBV20-1, the J call TRBJ1-2; D is undetermined. Germline CDR1 reads DFQATT; CDR2 reads SNEGSKA (reference sequence). The CDR3 has 11 residues. The V end lost 5 bases, the J end lost 3 bases, and 7 bases lay between the germline ends.

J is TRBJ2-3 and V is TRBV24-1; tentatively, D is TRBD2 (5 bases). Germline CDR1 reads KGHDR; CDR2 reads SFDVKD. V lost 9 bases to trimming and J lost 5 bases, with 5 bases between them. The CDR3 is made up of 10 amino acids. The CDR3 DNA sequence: TGTGCCACCGGACTAGATACGCAGTATTTT. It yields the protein CATGLDTQYF.

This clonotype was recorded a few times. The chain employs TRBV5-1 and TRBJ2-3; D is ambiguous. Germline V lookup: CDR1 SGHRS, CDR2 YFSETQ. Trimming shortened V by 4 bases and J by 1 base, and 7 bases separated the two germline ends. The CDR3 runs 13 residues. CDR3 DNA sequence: TGCGCCAGCAGCGTTCAGGGCACAGATACGCAGTATTTT. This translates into CASSVQGTDTQYF.

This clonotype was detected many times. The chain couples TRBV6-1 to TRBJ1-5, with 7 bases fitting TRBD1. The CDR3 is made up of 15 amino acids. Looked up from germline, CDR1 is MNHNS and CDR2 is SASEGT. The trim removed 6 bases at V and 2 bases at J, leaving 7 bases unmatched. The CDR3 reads CASRKTGTGNQPQHF. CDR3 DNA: TGTGCCAGCAGGAAGACAGGGACGGGCAATCAGCCCCAGCATTTT.

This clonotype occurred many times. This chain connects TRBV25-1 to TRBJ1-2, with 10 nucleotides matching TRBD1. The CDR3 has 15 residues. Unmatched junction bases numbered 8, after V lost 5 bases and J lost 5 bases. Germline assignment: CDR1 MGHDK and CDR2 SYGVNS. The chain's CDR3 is CASSTRQGADYGYTF. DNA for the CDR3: TGTGCCAGCAGTACACGACAGGGGGCTGATTATGGCTACACCTTC.

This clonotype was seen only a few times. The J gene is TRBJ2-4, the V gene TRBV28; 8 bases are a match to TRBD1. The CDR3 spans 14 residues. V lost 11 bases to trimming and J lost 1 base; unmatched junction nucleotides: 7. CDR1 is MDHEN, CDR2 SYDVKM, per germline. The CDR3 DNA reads TGTGCCTGTCGACAGGGGTACGCCAAAAACATTCAGTACTTC. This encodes CACRQGYAKNIQYF.

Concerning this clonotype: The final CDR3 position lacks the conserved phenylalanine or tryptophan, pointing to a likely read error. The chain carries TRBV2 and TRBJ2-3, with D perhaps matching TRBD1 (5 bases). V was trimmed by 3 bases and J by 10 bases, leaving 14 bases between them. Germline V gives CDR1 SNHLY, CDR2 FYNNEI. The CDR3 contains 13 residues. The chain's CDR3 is CASSEQSVGPQYL. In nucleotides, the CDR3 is TGTGCCAGCAGTGAGCAGTCGGTGGGGCCGCAGTATCTT.

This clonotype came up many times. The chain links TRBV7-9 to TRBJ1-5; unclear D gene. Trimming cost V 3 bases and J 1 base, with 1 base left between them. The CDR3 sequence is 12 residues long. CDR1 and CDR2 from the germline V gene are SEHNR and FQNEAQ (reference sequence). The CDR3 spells CASSFSNQPQHF. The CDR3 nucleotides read TGTGCCAGCAGCTTCAGCAATCAGCCCCAGCATTTT.

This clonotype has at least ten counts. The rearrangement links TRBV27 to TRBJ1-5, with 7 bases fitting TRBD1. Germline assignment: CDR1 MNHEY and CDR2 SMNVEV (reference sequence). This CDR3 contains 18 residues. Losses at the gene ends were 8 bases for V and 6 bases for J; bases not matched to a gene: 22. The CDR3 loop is CASGCKEGAQRVSQPQHF. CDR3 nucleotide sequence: TGTGCCAGCGGCTGCAAGGAGGGGGCGCAACGTGTATCTCAGCCCCAGCATTTT.

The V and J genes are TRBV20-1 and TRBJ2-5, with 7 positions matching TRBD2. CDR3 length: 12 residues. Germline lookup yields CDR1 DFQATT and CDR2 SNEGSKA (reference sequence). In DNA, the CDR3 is TGCAGCGTTGAAGTCGGGGGGGAGACCCAGTACTTC. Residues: CSVEVGGETQYF.